The 3 T cell receptor beta chains below all came from one sample that was sequenced in a study of blood T cell repertoires in COVID-19. Clones were read by immunoSEQ multiplex PCR, and TCRdb kept only the in-frame ones, dropping some. The sample lists 270,000 or so clones, under 90% seen once, with roughly 3% in the top ten. The sequenced sample consisted of peripheral blood. The receptors were sampled from a woman under 30 with acute or convalescent COVID-19.

The chain couples TRBV19 to TRBJ2-1; 9 nucleotides align to TRBD2. The germline V gene has CDR1 LNHDA and CDR2 SQIVND (reference sequence). Trimming took 6 bases from V and 7 from J; bases not matched to a gene: 13. This CDR3 is 16 amino acids long. The CDR3 nucleotides read TGTGCCAGTAGCGGCGGGCTACTAGCGGGTTGGAATGAGCAGTTCTTC. Its protein product is CASSGGLLAGWNEQFF.

This clone was found a few times. This chain uses TRBV27 with TRBJ2-1; 9 bases map to TRBD2. V gave up 5 bases and J gave up 6 bases; unmatched junction bases: 17. CDR3 length: 18 amino acids. Germline V gene sequence: CDR1 MNHEY, CDR2 SMNVEV (reference sequence). CDR3 sequence reads: CASSLQLLAGRPSNEQFF. In DNA form, the CDR3 reads TGTGCCAGCAGTCTCCAGCTCCTAGCGGGACGTCCCTCCAATGAGCAGTTCTTC.

This chain joins TRBV29-1 and TRBJ2-1; D may be TRBD1 (5 bases). The CDR3 runs 12 residues. The V end lost 7 bases, the J end lost 4 bases, and 11 bases lay between the germline ends. Germline CDR1 and CDR2: SQVTM and ANQGSEA. DNA for the CDR3: TGCAGCGCCTCGGACACATACAATGAGCAGTTCTTC. Protein product: CSASDTYNEQFF.